A single TCR beta chain is shown here with its context. Here immunoSEQ multiplex PCR was the method, and the copy in TCRdb shows in-frame clones only, minus some. The data show 45,000 to 70,000 clones, with about 92% seen just once and 0.15% to 0.2% held by the top ten. The data originate from a study of T cell changes during pregnancy in multiple sclerosis. Looked up from germline, CDR1 is SQVTM and CDR2 is ANQGSEA. The V segment lost 6 bases and the J segment 11 bases; nucleotides outside the gene matches: 8. The CDR3 runs 11 residues. This receptor was identified in a female donor with multiple sclerosis, enrolled in a pregnancy study. The chain uses TRBV29-1 and TRBJ1-1, with TRBD1 identical over 8 bases. The sequences come from CD4+ T cells from peripheral blood mononuclear cells, collected in the second trimester of pregnancy. CDR3 sequence: CSVTGGEFAFF. The CDR3 DNA is TGCAGCGTAACAGGGGGGGAATTTGCTTTCTTT.